This record looks at one T cell receptor (beta chain) sequence and its context. The data originate from a study of blood T cell repertoires in COVID-19. Overall study: Sources were T cells, B-cell-depleted T cells, or PBMCs; the material itself was cDNA or gDNA.

Germline V gene sequence: CDR1 MGHRA, CDR2 YSYEKL. This CDR3 has 15 residues. Deletions cut 0 bases from V and 3 bases from J, with 11 bases between. In the study's own analysis: Reference gene primer amplification yielded estimated nucleated cell counts. This table comes from immunoSEQ multiplex PCR, and its TCRdb copy is limited to in-frame clones, with some not included. V and J calls and clone size are those listed in that table; D and trimming were worked out from the DNA. The sample consists of roughly 670,000 clones, 90% of them appearing once. The sequenced sample consisted of peripheral blood. The V and J genes are TRBV4-1 and TRBJ1-1; D gene uncertain. The sequence derives from a young woman with acute or convalescent COVID-19. This chain's CDR3 is CASSQDLAGDTEAFF. In nucleotides, the CDR3 is TGCGCCAGCAGCCAAGATTTGGCCGGGGACACTGAAGCTTTCTTT.